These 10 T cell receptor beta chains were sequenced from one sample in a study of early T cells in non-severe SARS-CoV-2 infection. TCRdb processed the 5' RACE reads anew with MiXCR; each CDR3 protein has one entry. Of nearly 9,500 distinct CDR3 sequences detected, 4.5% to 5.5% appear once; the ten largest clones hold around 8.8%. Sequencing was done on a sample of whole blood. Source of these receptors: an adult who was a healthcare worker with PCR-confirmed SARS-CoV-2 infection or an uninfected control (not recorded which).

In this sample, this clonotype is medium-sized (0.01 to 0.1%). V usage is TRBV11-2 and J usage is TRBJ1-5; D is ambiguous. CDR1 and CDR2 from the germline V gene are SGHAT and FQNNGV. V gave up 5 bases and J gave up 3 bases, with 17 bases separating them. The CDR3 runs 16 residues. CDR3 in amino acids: CASSHYPGKPNQPQHF. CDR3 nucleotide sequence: TGTGCCAGCAGCCATTACCCTGGAAAACCCAATCAGCCCCAGCATTTT.

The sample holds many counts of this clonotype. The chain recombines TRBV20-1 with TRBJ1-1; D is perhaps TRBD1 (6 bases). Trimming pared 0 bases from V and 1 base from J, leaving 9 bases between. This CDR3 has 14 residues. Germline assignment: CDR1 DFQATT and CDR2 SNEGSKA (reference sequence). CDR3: CSAREGARNTEAFF. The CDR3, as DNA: TGCAGTGCTAGAGAGGGGGCGCGGAACACTGAAGCTTTCTTT.

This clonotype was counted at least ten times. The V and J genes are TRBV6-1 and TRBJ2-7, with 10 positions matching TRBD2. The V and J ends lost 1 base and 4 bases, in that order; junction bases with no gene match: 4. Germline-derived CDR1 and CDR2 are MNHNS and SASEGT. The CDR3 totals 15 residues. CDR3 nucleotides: TGTGCCAGCAGTGAAGTCGCTAGCGGGAGATACGAGCAGTACTTC. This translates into CASSEVASGRYEQYF.

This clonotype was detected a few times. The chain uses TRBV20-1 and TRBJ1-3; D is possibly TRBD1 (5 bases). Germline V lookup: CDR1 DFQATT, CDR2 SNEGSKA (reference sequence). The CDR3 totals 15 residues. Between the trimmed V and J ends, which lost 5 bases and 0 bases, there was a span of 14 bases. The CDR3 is CSASSGTRSGNTIYF. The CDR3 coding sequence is TGCAGTGCTTCCTCCGGGACGCGCTCTGGAAACACCATATATTTT.

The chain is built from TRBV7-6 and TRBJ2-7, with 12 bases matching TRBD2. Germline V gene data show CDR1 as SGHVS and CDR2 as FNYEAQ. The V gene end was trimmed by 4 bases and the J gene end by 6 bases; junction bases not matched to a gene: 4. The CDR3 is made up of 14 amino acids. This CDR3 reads CASSSSGRALEQYF. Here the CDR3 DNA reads TGTGCCAGCAGCTCTAGCGGGAGGGCCCTCGAGCAGTACTTC.

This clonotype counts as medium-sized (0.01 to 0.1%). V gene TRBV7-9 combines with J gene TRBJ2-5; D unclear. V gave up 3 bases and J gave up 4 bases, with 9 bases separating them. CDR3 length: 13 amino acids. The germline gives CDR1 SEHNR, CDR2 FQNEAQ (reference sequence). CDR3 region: CASSLDQRETQYF. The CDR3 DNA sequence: TGTGCCAGCAGCTTGGACCAGAGAGAGACCCAGTACTTC.

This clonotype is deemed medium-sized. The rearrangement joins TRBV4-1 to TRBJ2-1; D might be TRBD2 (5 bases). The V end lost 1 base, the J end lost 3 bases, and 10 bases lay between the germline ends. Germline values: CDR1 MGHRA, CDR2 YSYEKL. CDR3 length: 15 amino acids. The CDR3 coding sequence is TGCGCCAGCAGCCAAGGAGGGAACTTCTACAATGAGCAGTTCTTC. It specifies CASSQGGNFYNEQFF.

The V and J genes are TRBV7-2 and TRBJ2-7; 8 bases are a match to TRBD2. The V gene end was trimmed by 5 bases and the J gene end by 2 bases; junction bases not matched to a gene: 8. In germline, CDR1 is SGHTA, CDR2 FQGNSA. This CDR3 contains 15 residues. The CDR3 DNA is TGTGCCAGCAGCCTGGGGAGCGGGAGTCCCTACGAGCAGTACTTC. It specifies CASSLGSGSPYEQYF.

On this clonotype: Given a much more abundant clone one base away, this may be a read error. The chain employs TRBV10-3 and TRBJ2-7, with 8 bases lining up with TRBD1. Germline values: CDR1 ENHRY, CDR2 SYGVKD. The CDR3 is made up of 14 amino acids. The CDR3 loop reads CPISEGQGLYEQYF. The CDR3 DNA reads TGTCCCATCAGTGAAGGACAGGGTCTCTACGAGCAGTACTTC.

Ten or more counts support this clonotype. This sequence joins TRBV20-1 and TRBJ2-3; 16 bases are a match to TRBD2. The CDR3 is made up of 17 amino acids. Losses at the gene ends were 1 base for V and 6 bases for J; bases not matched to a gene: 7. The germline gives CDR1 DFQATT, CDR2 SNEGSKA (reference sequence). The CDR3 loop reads CSARAGLAGGRRDTQYF. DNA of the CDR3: TGCAGTGCTAGAGCGGGACTAGCGGGAGGGAGGAGGGATACGCAGTATTTT.